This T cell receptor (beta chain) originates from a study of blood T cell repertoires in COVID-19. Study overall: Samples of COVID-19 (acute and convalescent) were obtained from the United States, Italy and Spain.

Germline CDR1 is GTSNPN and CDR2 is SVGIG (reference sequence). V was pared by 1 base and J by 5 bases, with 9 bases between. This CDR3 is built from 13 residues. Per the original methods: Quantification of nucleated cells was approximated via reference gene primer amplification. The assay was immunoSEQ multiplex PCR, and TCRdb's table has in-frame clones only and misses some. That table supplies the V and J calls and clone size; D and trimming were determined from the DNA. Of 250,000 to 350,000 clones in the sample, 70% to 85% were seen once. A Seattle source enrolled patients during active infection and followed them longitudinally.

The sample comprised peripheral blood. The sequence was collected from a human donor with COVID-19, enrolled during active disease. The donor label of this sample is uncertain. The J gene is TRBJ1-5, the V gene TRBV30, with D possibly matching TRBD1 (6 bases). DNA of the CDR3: TGTGCCTGGAGTGAAGGGGGTCATCAGCCCCAGCATTTT. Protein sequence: CAWSEGGHQPQHF.